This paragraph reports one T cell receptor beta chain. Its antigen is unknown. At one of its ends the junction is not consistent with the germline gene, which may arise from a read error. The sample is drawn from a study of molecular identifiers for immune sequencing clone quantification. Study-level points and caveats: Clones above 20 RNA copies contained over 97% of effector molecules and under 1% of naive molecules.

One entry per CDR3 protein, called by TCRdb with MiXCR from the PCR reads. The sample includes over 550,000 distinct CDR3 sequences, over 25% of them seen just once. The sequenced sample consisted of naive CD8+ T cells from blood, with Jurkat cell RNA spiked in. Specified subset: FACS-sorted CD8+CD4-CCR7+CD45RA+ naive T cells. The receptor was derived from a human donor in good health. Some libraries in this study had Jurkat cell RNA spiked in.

The CDR3 DNA reads TGTGCCAGCGGTTTCTTCCGGGACTCCTACGAGCAGTACTTC. Its translation: CASGFFRDSYEQYF. The V call is TRBV28, the J call TRBJ2-7, with D perhaps matching TRBD2 (5 bases). This CDR3 is 14 amino acids long. Germline V gives CDR1 MDHEN, CDR2 SYDVKM.